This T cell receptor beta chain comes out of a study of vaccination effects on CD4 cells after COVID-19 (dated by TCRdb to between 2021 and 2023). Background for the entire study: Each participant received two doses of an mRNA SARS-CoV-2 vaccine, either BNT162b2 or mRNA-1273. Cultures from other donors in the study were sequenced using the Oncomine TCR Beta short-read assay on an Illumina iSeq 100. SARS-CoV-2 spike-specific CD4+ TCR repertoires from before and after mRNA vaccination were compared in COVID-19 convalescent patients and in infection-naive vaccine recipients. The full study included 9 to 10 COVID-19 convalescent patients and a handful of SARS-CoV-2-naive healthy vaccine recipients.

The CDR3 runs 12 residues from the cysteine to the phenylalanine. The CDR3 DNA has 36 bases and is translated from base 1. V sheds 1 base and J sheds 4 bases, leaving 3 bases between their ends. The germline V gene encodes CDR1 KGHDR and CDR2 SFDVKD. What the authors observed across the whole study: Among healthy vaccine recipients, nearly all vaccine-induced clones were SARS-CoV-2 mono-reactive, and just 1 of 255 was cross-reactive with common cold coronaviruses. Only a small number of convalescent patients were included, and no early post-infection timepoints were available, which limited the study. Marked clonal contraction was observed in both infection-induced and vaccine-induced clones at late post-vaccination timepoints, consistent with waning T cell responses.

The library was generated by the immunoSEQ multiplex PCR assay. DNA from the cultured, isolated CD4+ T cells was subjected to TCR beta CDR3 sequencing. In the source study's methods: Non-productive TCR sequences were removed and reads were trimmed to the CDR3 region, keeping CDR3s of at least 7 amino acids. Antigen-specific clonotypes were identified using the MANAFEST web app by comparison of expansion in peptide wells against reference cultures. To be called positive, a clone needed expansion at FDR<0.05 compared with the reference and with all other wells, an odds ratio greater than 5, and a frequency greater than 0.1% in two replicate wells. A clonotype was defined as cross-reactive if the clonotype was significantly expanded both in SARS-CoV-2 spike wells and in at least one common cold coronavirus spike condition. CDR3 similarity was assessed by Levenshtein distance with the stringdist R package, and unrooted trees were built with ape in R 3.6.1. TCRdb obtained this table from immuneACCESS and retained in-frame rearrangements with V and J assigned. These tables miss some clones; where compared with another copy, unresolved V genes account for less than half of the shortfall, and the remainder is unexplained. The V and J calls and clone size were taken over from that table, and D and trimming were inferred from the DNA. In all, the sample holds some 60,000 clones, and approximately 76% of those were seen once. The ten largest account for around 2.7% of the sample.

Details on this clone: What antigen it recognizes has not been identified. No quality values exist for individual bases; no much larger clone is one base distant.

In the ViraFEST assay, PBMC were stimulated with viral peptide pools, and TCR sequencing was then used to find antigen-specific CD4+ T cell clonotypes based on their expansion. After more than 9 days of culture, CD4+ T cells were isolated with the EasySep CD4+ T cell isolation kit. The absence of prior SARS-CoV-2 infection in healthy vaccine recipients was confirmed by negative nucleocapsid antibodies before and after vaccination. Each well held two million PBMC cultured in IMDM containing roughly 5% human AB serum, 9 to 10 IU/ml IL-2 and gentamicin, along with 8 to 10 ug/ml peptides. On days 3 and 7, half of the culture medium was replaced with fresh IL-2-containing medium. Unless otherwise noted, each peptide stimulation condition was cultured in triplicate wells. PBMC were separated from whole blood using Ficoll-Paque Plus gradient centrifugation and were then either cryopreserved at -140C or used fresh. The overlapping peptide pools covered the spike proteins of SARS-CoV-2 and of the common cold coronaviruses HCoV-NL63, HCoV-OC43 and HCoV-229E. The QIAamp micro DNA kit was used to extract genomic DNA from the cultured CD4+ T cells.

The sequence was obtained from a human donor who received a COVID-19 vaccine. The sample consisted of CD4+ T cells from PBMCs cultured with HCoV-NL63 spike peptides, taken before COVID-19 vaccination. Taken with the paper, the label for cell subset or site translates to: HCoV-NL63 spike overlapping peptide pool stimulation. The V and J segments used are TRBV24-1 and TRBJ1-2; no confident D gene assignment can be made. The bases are TGTGCCACCAGTGATTTCCTCTATGGCTACACCTTC. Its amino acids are CATSDFLYGYTF.